The 17 T cell receptor beta chains below come from one sample, sequenced in a study of T-cell memory formation after mild COVID-19. TCRdb passed the 5' RACE reads through MiXCR, listing each CDR3 protein once. The repertoire holds roughly 620,000 distinct CDR3 sequences, more than 15% seen once, with 12% in the top ten. Sequencing was carried out using PBMCs or a T cell subset sorted from them (not recorded which). Receptors originate from an adult woman who had mild COVID-19 (a few samples of this study predate the infection). Cell type and time point are not known.

The chain couples TRBV3-1 to TRBJ2-7; the match to TRBD1 covers 9 bases. V dropped 0 bases and J dropped 3; count of bases not matched to a gene: 3. Germline V gene data show CDR1 as LGHDT and CDR2 as YNNKEL (reference sequence). The CDR3 is made up of 15 amino acids. CDR3 sequence: CASSQETGGIYEQYF. The DNA of the CDR3 is TGTGCCAGCAGCCAAGAAACAGGGGGCATCTACGAGCAGTACTTC.

This clonotype was recorded a few times. CDR3 in DNA: TGTGCCAGCAGCCTTAAGCTCCGGCCCACAGATACGCAGTATTTT. Residues: CASSLKLRPTDTQYF. The chain couples TRBV7-8 to TRBJ2-3, with D unresolved. V lost 5 bases and J lost 2, with 14 bases in between. CDR3 length: 15 amino acids. Looked up from germline, CDR1 is SGHVS and CDR2 is FQNEAQ.

The chain has TRBV2 and TRBJ1-5; D is possibly TRBD1 (6 bases). Germline CDR1 is SNHLY and CDR2 is FYNNEI. The V and J ends lost 7 bases and 3 bases respectively, with 10 bases between them. The CDR3 has 13 amino acids. CDR3 residues: CASTRDTNQPQHF. In DNA form, the CDR3 reads TGTGCCAGCACTCGGGACACCAATCAGCCCCAGCATTTT.

This clonotype turned up a few times. V usage is TRBV9 and J usage is TRBJ2-2; 12 bases line up with TRBD2. Germline CDR1 SGDLS, CDR2 YYNGEE. This CDR3 has 16 residues. The junction had 3 bases not matched to a gene; V was cut back by 3 bases and J by 3 bases. This CDR3 reads CASSETSGRDTGELFF. DNA for the CDR3: TGTGCCAGCAGCGAGACTAGCGGGAGAGACACCGGGGAGCTGTTTTTT.

This clonotype showed up just a few times. The chain joins TRBV7-3 to TRBJ2-2, with no clear D. The germline V and J ends were trimmed by 1 base and 1 base, with 10 bases remaining between them. The CDR3 extends over 16 amino acids. Germline loops: CDR1 SGHTA, CDR2 FQGTGA. The CDR3: CASSLNSLGNTGELFF. The CDR3 DNA reads as TGTGCCAGCAGCTTAAATAGTTTAGGGAACACCGGGGAGCTGTTTTTT. The full variable domain, completed using reference TRBV7-3 and TRBJ2-2, is GAGVSQTPSNKVTEKGKYVELRCDPISGHTALYWYRQSLGQGPEFLIYFQGTGAADDSGLPNDRFFAVRPEGSVSTLKIQRTERGDSAVYLCASSLNSLGNTGELFFGEGSRLTVL.

A few counts support this clonotype. The rearrangement joins TRBV20-1 to TRBJ2-2, with 11 bases lining up with TRBD2. The V segment lost 6 bases and the J segment 0 bases; nucleotides outside the gene matches: 9. The germline CDR1 and CDR2 sequences are DFQATT and SNEGSKA (reference sequence). This CDR3 has 17 residues. Here the CDR3 DNA reads TGCAGTGCGGAGCTGGGACTAGCGGTGGCGAACACCGGGGAGCTGTTTTTT. It is translated as CSAELGLAVANTGELFF.

This chain links TRBV5-4 with TRBJ2-4; D is possibly TRBD1 or TRBD2 (5 bases each). In germline, CDR1 is SGHNT, CDR2 YYREEE (reference sequence). The CDR3 sequence is 15 residues long. The ends were cut back, 0 bases at V and 6 bases at J, with 13 bases in the middle. CDR3 in DNA: TGTGCCAGCAGCTTGGCGGAAAGTGGGGGAAACATTCAGTACTTC. This codes for CASSLAESGGNIQYF.

The chain has TRBV7-3 and TRBJ2-2, with 8 bases fitting TRBD1. This CDR3 has 17 residues. Germline V gives CDR1 SGHTA, CDR2 FQGTGA. With 5 bases clipped from V and 0 bases from J, the junction kept 8 bases outside the gene matches. DNA for the CDR3: TGTGCCAGCAGCCCGGGACAGGTCCTTCCGAACACCGGGGAGCTGTTTTTT. Amino acids: CASSPGQVLPNTGELFF.

This clonotype was counted a few times. This chain joins TRBV24-1 and TRBJ2-4; D is unresolved. The germline CDR1 and CDR2 sequences are KGHDR and SFDVKD. The CDR3 consists of 12 residues. With 3 bases removed from V and 4 bases from J, the gap between germline ends came to 3 bases. The CDR3 nucleotides are TGTGCCACCAGTGATGGGAAAAACATTCAGTACTTC. Translation gives CATSDGKNIQYF.

The CDR3 sequence is CASRRDVSGNTIYF. CDR3 bases: TGTGCCAGCAGGCGGGACGTCTCTGGAAACACCATATATTTT. The chain joins TRBV5-8 to TRBJ1-3; D possibly corresponds to TRBD1 (5 bases). This CDR3 is 14 amino acids long. Germline V lookup: CDR1 SGHTS, CDR2 YDEGEE. Trimming took 5 bases from V and 0 from J, leaving 9 bases between them.

The chain recombines TRBV5-1 with TRBJ2-3, with 8 bases identical to TRBD2. CDR1 SGHRS and CDR2 YFSETQ come from the germline V gene. Trimming removed 0 bases from V and 4 bases from J; junction bases left unmatched: 4. The CDR3 length is 15 residues. The CDR3 loop reads CASSLGAGASDTQYF. In nucleotides, the CDR3 is TGCGCCAGCAGCTTGGGAGCGGGGGCTTCAGATACGCAGTATTTT. Filled out from reference TRBV5-1 and TRBJ2-3, the complete variable domain reads KAGVTQTPRYLIKTRGQQVTLSCSPISGHRSVSWYQQTPGQGLQFLFEYFSETQRNKGNFPGRFSGRQFSNSRSEMNVSTLELGDSALYLCASSLGAGASDTQYFGPGTRLTVL.

The J gene is TRBJ2-1, the V gene TRBV6-2 or TRBV6-3; D gene ambiguous. Deletions cut 6 bases from V and 6 bases from J, with 15 bases between. Germline V gene lookup returns CDR1 MNHEY and CDR2 SVGEGT. This CDR3 has 14 amino acids. The CDR3 here is CASRPPGPTNEQFF. The CDR3 nucleotides read TGTGCCAGCAGGCCCCCGGGCCCCACCAATGAGCAGTTCTTC.

V is TRBV10-3 and J is TRBJ1-1; tentative D call: TRBD1 (5 bases). CDR3 length equals 13 residues. Germline loops: CDR1 ENHRY, CDR2 SYGVKD. Trimming removed 6 bases at V and 4 bases at J, with 12 bases between. The CDR3 DNA follows: TGTGCCATCAGCCCGGGACTGTTCACTGAAGCTTTCTTT. Amino acid sequence: CAISPGLFTEAFF.

The table lists this clonotype with a few counts. The V call is TRBV18, the J call TRBJ1-2, with D uncertain. The germline V gene has CDR1 KGHSH and CDR2 LQKENI. This CDR3 contains 17 residues. Between the trimmed V and J ends, which lost 1 base and 8 bases, there was a span of 23 bases. CDR3 protein: CASSPLQSGRQGEGYTF. Here the CDR3 DNA reads TGTGCCAGCTCACCACTGCAGAGCGGCCGACAAGGAGAAGGCTACACCTTC.

This chain connects TRBV12-3 or TRBV12-4 to TRBJ1-5; D is ambiguous. The V end was cut by 7 bases, the J end by 0 bases, with 10 bases between. CDR3 length equals 14 residues. CDR3 coding DNA: TGTGCCAGCACCGTCAGTTATAGCAATCAGCCCCAGCATTTT. This gives the protein CASTVSYSNQPQHF.

This rearrangement joins TRBV3-1 to TRBJ2-3, with 13 bases fitting TRBD2. Germline V gene data show CDR1 as LGHDT and CDR2 as YNNKEL (reference sequence). The CDR3 extends over 17 amino acids. The J segment lost 2 bases and the V segment lost 4 bases, leaving 6 bases of the junction unmatched. The CDR3 sequence: CASSPTGLAGVTDTQYF. In DNA, the CDR3 is TGTGCCAGCAGCCCTACCGGACTAGCGGGAGTCACAGATACGCAGTATTTT.

The rearrangement uses TRBV29-1 and TRBJ1-1; D gene ambiguous. The CDR3 sequence is 11 residues long. V was shortened by 1 base and J by 10 bases, with 10 bases between the two germline ends. The germline V gene has CDR1 SQVTM and CDR2 ANQGSEA. CDR3 DNA sequence: TGCAGCGTTGAAGCGGAGTATAGAGCTTTCTTT. It encodes CSVEAEYRAFF.